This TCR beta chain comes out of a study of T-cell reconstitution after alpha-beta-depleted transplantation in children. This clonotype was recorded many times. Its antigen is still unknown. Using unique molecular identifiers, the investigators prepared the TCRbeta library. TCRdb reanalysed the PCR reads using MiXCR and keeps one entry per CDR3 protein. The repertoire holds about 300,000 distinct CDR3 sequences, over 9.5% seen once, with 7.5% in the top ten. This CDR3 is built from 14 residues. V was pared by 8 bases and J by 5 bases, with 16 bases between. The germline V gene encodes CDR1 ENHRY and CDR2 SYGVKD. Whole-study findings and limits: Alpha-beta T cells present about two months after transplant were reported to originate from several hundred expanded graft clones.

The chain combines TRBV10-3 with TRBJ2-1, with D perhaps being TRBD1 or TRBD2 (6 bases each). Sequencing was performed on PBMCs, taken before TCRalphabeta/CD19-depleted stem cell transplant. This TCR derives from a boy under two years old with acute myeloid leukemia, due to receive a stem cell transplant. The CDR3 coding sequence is TGTGCCATCCGCCTGAGGGGGGCCAACAATGAGCAGTTCTTC. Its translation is CAIRLRGANNEQFF.